This T cell receptor (beta chain) was recorded in a study of sequential checkpoint blockade in melanoma. Study in general: After both sequences, patients received maintenance nivolumab. TCRβ was sequenced from DNA of about 94 pretreatment tumors.

Whole-study findings and limits: Mutational load did not correlate with tumor T-cell fraction or clonality.

Trimming took 3 bases from V and 5 from J; bases not matched to a gene: 4. The CDR3 has 14 amino acids. Germline V gene data show CDR1 as MDHEN and CDR2 as SYDVKM. Treatment denoted: randomized to nivolumab then ipilimumab (arm A) or the reverse (arm B). Profiled with immunoSEQ multiplex PCR; TCRdb holds only in-frame clones, not every one. The sample includes 2,500 to 3,000 clones, over 20% seen only once; the top ten take 43%. Of note for this clone: The antigen is unknown.

This receptor was obtained from a human patient with melanoma. Some clones in this sample may be carry-over from other donors' samples. The chain is built from TRBV28 and TRBJ2-1; 7 bases agree with TRBD2. The material sequenced was tumor tissue (inferred from file names), taken from a patient given nivolumab and ipilimumab in sequence. CDR3 region: CASSFGGWNNEQFF. The CDR3, as DNA: TGTGCCAGCAGTTTCGGGGGGTGGAACAATGAGCAGTTCTTC.